This T cell receptor beta chain was sequenced for a study of T cells in Graves' hyperthyroidism and ophthalmopathy. Aged 18 to 65, the patients had hyperthyroidism that was newly diagnosed and had lasted under 2 months. Exclusion of patients followed from uncontrolled infection, other autoimmune disease, pregnancy or lactation. This clonotype was seen a handful of times. The germline V and J ends were trimmed by 4 bases and 6 bases, with 18 bases remaining between them. From germline, CDR1 is KGHDR and CDR2 SFDVKD. The CDR3 has 15 residues. The TCR beta CDR3 regions underwent amplification using RNA transcripts as the source. HTBI primers were the set used in a first-round RT-PCR of the TCR CDR3. TCRdb called the multiplex PCR reads again in MiXCR, with one record for every CDR3 protein. The table includes around 450,000 distinct CDR3 sequences, roughly 15% detected once.

This TCR was recovered from a woman between 18 and 29 years old with Graves' hyperthyroidism. Sequenced sample: blood. The chain carries TRBV24-1 and TRBJ2-7; D is perhaps TRBD1 or TRBD2 (7 bases each). CDR3 sequence reads: CATSESTGRGSEQYF. The DNA for the CDR3 is TGTGCCACCAGTGAGTCGACAGGGAGGGGGTCCGAGCAGTACTTC.